This T cell receptor (beta chain) was documented in a study of T cell repertoires in cytomegalovirus infection. This clonotype was observed a few times. With V trimmed by 5 bases and J by 10 bases, 10 bases remained unmatched. The CDR3 runs to 15 residues. CDR1 and CDR2 from the germline V gene are MNHEY and SMNVEV (reference sequence). TCRdb used MiXCR to reprocess the reads, holding one entry per CDR3 protein. Of 450,000 to 550,000 distinct CDR3 sequences in the sample, about 17% were seen once. This TCR was sampled from a human donor in good health (CMV status not recorded). Some clones in this sample may be carry-over from other donors' samples. This sequence joins TRBV27 and TRBJ1-6, with TRBD1 matching over 8 bases. Sequenced material: CD8+ T cells from PBMCs. CDR3 nucleotide sequence: TGTGCCAGCAGTCCTCGGGACAGGTGGTCCTCACCCCTCCACTTT. It yields the protein CASSPRDRWSSPLHF.